This T cell receptor beta chain comes out of a study of cytomegalovirus exposure and HLA in healthy donors. The CDR3 runs to 13 residues. CDR1 is SGHKS, CDR2 YYEKEE, per germline (reference sequence). The junction had 2 bases not matched to a gene; V was cut back by 5 bases and J by 6 bases. The PCR used 60 Vbeta and 13 Jbeta primers. Here immunoSEQ multiplex PCR was the method, and the copy in TCRdb shows in-frame clones only, minus some. The table has some 150,000 clones, roughly 85% seen once; the top ten hold 5% to 8%. The sequence came from a man aged 40-49 years in good health and CMV-seropositive. What was sequenced was PBMCs. The rearrangement joins TRBV5-5 to TRBJ2-7, with 13 bases lining up with TRBD2. CDR3 in amino acids: CASSGLAGVEQYF. CDR3 nucleotide sequence: TGTGCCAGCAGTGGACTAGCGGGAGTCGAGCAGTACTTC. The complete variable domain, with remaining parts taken from reference TRBV5-5 and TRBJ2-7, reads DAGVTQSPTHLIKTRGQQVTLRCSPISGHKSVSWYQQVLGQGPQFIFQYYEKEERGRGNFPDRFSARQFPNYSSELNVNALLLGDSALYLCASSGLAGVEQYFGPGTRLTVT.